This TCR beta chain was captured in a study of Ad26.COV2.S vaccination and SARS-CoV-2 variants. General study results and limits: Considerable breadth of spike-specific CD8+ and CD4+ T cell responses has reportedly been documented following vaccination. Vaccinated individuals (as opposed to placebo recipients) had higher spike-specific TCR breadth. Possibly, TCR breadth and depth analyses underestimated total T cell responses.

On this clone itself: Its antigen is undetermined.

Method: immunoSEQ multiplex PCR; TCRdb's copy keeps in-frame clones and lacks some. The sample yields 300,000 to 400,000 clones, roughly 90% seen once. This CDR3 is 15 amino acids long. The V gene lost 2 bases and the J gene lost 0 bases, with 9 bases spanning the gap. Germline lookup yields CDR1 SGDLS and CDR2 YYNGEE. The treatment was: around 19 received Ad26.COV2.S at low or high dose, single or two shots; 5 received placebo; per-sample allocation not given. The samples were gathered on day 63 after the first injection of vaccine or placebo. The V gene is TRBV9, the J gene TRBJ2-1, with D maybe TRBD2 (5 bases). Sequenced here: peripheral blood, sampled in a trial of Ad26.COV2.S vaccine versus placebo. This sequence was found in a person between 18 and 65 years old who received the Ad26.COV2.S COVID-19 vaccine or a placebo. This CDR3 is CASSVLGSSYNEQFF. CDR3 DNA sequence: TGTGCCAGCAGCGTCCTAGGGAGCTCCTACAATGAGCAGTTCTTC.